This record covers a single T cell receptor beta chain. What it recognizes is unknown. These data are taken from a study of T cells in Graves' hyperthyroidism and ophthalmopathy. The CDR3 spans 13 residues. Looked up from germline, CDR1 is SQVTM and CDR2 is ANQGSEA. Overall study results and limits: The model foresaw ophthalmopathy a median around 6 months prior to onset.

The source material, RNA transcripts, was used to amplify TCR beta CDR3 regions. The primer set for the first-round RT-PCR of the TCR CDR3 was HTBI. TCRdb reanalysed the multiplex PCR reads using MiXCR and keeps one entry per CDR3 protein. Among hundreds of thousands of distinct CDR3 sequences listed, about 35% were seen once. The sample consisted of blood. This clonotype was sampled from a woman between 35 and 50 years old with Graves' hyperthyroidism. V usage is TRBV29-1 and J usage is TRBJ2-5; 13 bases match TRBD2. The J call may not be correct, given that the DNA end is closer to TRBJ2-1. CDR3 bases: TGCAGCCTTACTAGCGGGGGGGCTCGGGAGCAGTTCTTC. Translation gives CSLTSGGAREQFF.